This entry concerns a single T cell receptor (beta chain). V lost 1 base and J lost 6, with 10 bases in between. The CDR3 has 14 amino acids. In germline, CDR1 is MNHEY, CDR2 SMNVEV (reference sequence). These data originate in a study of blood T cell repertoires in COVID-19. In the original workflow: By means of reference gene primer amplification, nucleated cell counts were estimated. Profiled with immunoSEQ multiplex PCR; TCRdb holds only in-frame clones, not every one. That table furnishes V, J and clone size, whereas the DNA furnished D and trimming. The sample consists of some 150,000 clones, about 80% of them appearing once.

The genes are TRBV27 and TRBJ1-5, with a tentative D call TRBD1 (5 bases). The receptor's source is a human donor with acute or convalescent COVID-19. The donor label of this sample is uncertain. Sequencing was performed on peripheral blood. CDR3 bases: TGTGCCAGCAGTTTATTCGGGGGTGGTCAGCCCCAGCATTTT. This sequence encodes CASSLFGGGQPQHF.